This entry lists 2 T cell receptor beta chains sequenced from one sample in a study of human T cells and chemical hapten exposure. Time point described: patch test 2, 6 weeks after DPC sensitization. Treatment here: therapeutic diphenylcyclopropenone sensitization with weekly scalp DPC. TCRdb analysed the RACE reads with MiXCR anew, one entry per CDR3 protein. The sample lists some 150,000 distinct CDR3 sequences, 10% to 15% occurring once. The sample in question was whole blood, obtained in connection with sensitization to the hapten diphenylcyclopropenone (DPC). These receptor sequences come from a woman aged 50 to 60 with alopecia areata. Some clones in this sample may be carry-over from other donors' samples.

The chain joins TRBV7-2 to TRBJ2-3; D gene ambiguous. The germline gives CDR1 SGHTA, CDR2 FQGNSA. V was trimmed by 5 bases and J by 0 bases, leaving 12 bases between them. CDR3 size: 15 residues. CDR3 residues: CASSPRLASTDTQYF. CDR3 nucleotide sequence: TGTGCCAGCAGCCCCAGGTTAGCTAGCACAGATACGCAGTATTTT.

The V call is TRBV2, the J call TRBJ2-2; 12 bases are a match to TRBD2. The CDR3 consists of 17 residues. The junction had 1 base not matched to a gene; V was cut back by 2 bases and J by 0 bases. Germline loops: CDR1 SNHLY, CDR2 FYNNEI. The DNA for the CDR3 is TGTGCCAGCAGTGAACTAGCGGGAGGGCCGAACACCGGGGAGCTGTTTTTT. It translates to CASSELAGGPNTGELFF.